These T cell receptor beta chains were read from a single sample in a study of T cell responses to AZD1222 COVID-19 vaccine. The protocol was immunoSEQ multiplex PCR, while the TCRdb copy is restricted to in-frame clones and leaves out a portion. The top ten hold approximately 6.5% of the sample, which has roughly 120,000 clones, approximately 90% seen once. Sequencing was performed on peripheral blood, taken 28 days after the second AZD1222 dose. These receptors were obtained from an adult who received the AZD1222 COVID-19 vaccine. The CDR3 runs from the conserved cysteine through the conserved F or W. The order of the fields is CDR3 protein, V gene.

cdr3_aa: CASSLAASNTEAFF; v_call: TRBV5-1
cdr3_aa: CASSYPISGTYYNEQFF; v_call: TRBV6-2/TRBV6-3
cdr3_aa: CASSYGDAGTDTQYF; v_call: TRBV6-2/TRBV6-3
cdr3_aa: CASSPSGGVETQYF; v_call: TRBV7-7
cdr3_aa: CASRATNTNQPQHF; v_call: TRBV2
cdr3_aa: CASSQDGTGKSPLHF; v_call: TRBV4-2
cdr3_aa: CASSIRGGRATNEKLFF; v_call: TRBV7-2
cdr3_aa: CASSLTQGFNQPQHF; v_call: TRBV6-5
cdr3_aa: CASSYLSGANVLTF; v_call: TRBV6-5
cdr3_aa: CASSQDSGAGLTETQYF; v_call: TRBV4-2
cdr3_aa: CASSEYISTGTGAFF; v_call: TRBV25-1
cdr3_aa: CASSQDLRTVYGYTF; v_call: TRBV4-2
cdr3_aa: CASSTRGPQPQHF; v_call: TRBV6-5
cdr3_aa: CASSSSGGNYEQYF; v_call: TRBV5-1
cdr3_aa: CASSGRQESYEQYF; v_call: TRBV19
cdr3_aa: CASSDGDNYEQYF; v_call: TRBV10-1
cdr3_aa: CASSSTGNSVEQYF; v_call: TRBV5-1
cdr3_aa: CASSRRARYTEAFF; v_call: TRBV2
cdr3_aa: CASSYSWISGYTF; v_call: TRBV6-2/TRBV6-3
cdr3_aa: CSVRLVILETQYF; v_call: TRBV29-1
cdr3_aa: CSAPDGNTEAFF; v_call: TRBV29-1
cdr3_aa: CASSSRQTNYGYTF; v_call: TRBV7-9
cdr3_aa: CASSLGVGGGGGYTF; v_call: TRBV7-6
cdr3_aa: CASSTGLGDYSNQPQHF; v_call: TRBV28
cdr3_aa: CASSDSGGSNQPQHF; v_call: TRBV6-5
cdr3_aa: CASSHGLDVYGYTF; v_call: TRBV7-2
cdr3_aa: CASSSARGDHTGELFF; v_call: TRBV7-9
cdr3_aa: CASSLGGSGNQPQHF; v_call: TRBV5-4
cdr3_aa: CASSFPGNTIYF; v_call: TRBV7-8
cdr3_aa: CSAPLRDSKHF; v_call: TRBV20-1